This paragraph covers one T cell receptor beta chain sequence. The antigen is undetermined. Combining a sample-barcoded 5' primer with a J-beta primer mix, a second PCR ran for roughly 7 to 11 cycles. TCRdb processed the 5' RACE reads anew with MiXCR; each CDR3 protein has one entry. Among approximately 940,000 distinct CDR3 sequences listed, about 44% were seen once. The data belong to a study of blood T cells in healthy people across ages. Study-wide results and caveats: There were more naive CD4+ cells and higher diversity in long-lived donors than in aged donors. Expanded clonotype shifts may have been confounded, as the donors had an unknown CMV status.

Per the germline V gene, CDR1 is DFQATT and CDR2 is SNEGSKA (reference sequence). This CDR3 has 12 residues. The rearrangement uses TRBV20-1 and TRBJ2-3; D perhaps matches TRBD2 (5 bases). Material: blood. This clonotype originated in a man under 40 in good health. CDR3 in amino acids: CTPSGNKDTQYF. The CDR3 DNA sequence: TGCACCCCATCGGGGAATAAAGATACGCAGTATTTT.